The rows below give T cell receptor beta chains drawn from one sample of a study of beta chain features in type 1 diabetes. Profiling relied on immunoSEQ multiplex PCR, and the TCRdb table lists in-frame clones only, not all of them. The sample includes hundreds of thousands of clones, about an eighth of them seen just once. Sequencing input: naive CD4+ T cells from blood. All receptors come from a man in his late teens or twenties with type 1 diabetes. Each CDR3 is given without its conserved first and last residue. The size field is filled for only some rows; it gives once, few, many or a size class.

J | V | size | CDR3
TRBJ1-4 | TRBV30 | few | AWSSALVSTNEKLF
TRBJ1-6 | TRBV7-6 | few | ASSSGGGTGNNSPLH
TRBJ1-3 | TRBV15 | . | ATSRDRDSISATIY
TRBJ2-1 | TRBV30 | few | AYRVWSYNEQF
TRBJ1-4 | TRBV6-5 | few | ASSGREGEKLF
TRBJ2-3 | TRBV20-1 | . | SARVAKGPY
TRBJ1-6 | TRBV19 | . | ASSRSNRGEPNSPLH
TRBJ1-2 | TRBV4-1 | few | ASSQDMWGTGYT
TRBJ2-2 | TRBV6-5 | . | ASSPLSAGELF
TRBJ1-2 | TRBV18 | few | ASSLRLDLGGYT
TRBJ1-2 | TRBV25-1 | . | ASSEAGLAGQTDGYT
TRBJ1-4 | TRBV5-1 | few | ASSLPRGRVKEEKLF
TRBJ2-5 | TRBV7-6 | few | ASSKGQQETQY
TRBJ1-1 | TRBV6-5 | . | ASSYVEGVNTEAF
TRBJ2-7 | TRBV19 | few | ASSGSGGLSYEQY
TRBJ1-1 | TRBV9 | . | ASSGPYSGLGVTEAF
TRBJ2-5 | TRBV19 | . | ASSRQGAVETQY
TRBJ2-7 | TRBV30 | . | AWRPGQVSYEQY
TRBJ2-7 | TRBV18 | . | ASSPPGLREQY
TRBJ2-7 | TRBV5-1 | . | ASSPDVFNEQY
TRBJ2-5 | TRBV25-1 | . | ASSRKGAGWETQY
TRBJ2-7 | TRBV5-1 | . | ASSWGQEAYEQY
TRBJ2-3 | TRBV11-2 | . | ASSLNGVRTDTQY
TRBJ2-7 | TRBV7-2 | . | ASSLGQLYEQY
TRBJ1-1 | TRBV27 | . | ASRSGAGATEAF
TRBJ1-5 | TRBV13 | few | ASSLTPGPQH
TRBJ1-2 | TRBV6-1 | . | ASSEKQGLYGYT
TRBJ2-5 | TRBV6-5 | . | ASSGTKGETQY
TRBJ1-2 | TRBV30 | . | AWSPGGFYGYT
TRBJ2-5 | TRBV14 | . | ASSPRTGGTQY
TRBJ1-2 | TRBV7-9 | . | ASSPSPGTEYGYT
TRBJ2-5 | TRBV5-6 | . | ASSLGYQGSRETQY
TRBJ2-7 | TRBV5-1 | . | ASSRDQTYEQY
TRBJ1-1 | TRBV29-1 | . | SVEPRWGVGTTEAF
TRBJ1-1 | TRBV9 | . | ASSAPRGPEAF
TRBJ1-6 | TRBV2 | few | ASSLDFRSPLH
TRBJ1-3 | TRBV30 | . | AWSVNGNTIY
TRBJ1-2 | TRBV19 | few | ASSRQGSSYGYT
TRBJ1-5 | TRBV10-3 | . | AISESRDSSPQH
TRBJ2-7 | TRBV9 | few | ASSFSDGRRDEQY
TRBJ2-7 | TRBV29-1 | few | SVEVSAGQGQY
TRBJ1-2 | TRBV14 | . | ASSQGTGMSYGYT
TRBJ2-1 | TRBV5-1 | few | ASSFQRDNEQF
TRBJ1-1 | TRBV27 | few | ASSLRADLGAF
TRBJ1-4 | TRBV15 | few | ATSRDRLGEKLF
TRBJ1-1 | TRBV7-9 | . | ASSEAETLNTEAF
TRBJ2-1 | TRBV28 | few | ASSGHQGPDEQF
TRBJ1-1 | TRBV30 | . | AWSVRGTGRPTEAF
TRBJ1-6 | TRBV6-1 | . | ASRNPDNSPLH
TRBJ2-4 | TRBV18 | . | ASSPPPAKNIQY
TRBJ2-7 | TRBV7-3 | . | ASSPTGGFIYEQY
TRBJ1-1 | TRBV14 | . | ASSPPGGRTEAF
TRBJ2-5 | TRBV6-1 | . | ASSPTSIQETQY
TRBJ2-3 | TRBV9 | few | ASSVSLADTQY
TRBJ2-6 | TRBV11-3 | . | ASSFTGGIGANVLT